Listed below are T cell receptor beta chains from one sample, sequenced in a study of blood T cell repertoires in COVID-19. Libraries were prepared by immunoSEQ multiplex PCR; TCRdb keeps only in-frame clonotypes and omits some of them. The repertoire has about 54,000 clones, 84% of them found once; the top ten carry about 2.7%. The sample comprised peripheral blood. The source of these receptors is a man aged 45 to 65 with acute or convalescent COVID-19. Each CDR3 is given with its conserved first and last residue. The D gene is left open where the match is weak. Some rows have no size entry. The others give once, few or many, or a class for an expanded clone.

abundance	j_gene	d_gene	v_gene	CDR3nt	CDR3aa
once	TRBJ1-1	.	TRBV4-1	TGCGCCAGCAGCACGTTCGGGGTCCGTGTGAACACTGAAGCTTTCTTT	CASSTFGVRVNTEAFF
.	TRBJ1-1	TRBD1	TRBV28	TGTGCCAGCAGTACCGGGACAGCCATGAACACTGAAGCTTTCTTT	CASSTGTAMNTEAFF
.	TRBJ2-1	TRBD2	TRBV19	TGTGCCAGTAGTATAGGGGGGCTAGCGGGAGGTGAGCAGTTCTTC	CASSIGGLAGGEQFF
once	TRBJ1-1	TRBD1	TRBV7-9	TGTGCCAGCAGCTACGGACAGGGGAGTACGGGGACTGAAGCTTTCTTT	CASSYGQGSTGTEAFF
once	TRBJ2-5	TRBD1	TRBV7-9	TGTGCCAGCAGCCCCCAGGCGCCGGGACAGCAAGAGACCCAGTACTTC	CASSPQAPGQQETQYF
.	TRBJ1-4	TRBD1	TRBV5-4	TGTGCCAGCAGTTTTAACAGGGGCAGTTCCGCAACTAATGAAAAACTGTTTTTT	CASSFNRGSSATNEKLFF
.	TRBJ2-7	TRBD1	TRBV24-1	TGTGCCACCAGTGCGACAGGGGGACAGGACGAGCAGTACTTC	CATSATGGQDEQYF
.	TRBJ1-1	TRBD1	TRBV9	TGTGCCAGCAGCGAGGAAGGGGGCAGAGGTACTGAAGCTTTCTTT	CASSEEGGRGTEAFF
.	TRBJ2-5	.	TRBV28	TGTGCCAGCAGTTTTGGGGGGAACGATGGGACCCAGTACTTC	CASSFGGNDGTQYF
few	TRBJ2-7	.	TRBV12-3/TRBV12-4	TGTGCCAGCACTGCGACTCCCTACGAGCAGTACTTC	CASTATPYEQYF
.	TRBJ1-2	.	TRBV10-3	TGTGCCATTACCTTATCCCAGGGGCGTGGCTACACCTTC	CAITLSQGRGYTF
few	TRBJ1-1	.	TRBV2	TGTGCCAGCAGTGAAGACGGGAGGTTGACTGAAGCTTTCTTT	CASSEDGRLTEAFF
.	TRBJ1-1	.	TRBV27	TGTGCCAGCAGTTTATATTCACCCAGGGATGAAGCTTTCTTT	CASSLYSPRDEAFF
.	TRBJ2-3	.	TRBV9	TGTGCCAGCAGCGTAGTAGTCGGCGGGGCCGGAACAGATACGCAGTATTTT	CASSVVVGGAGTDTQYF
.	TRBJ2-1	.	TRBV4-1	TGCGCCAGCAGCCATTTGCCAGGGAGGTACAATGAGCAGTTCTTC	CASSHLPGRYNEQFF
.	TRBJ2-7	.	TRBV11-1	TGTGCCAGCAGCGACTACCGAGGCCCCTTCTACGAGCAGTACTTC	CASSDYRGPFYEQYF
.	TRBJ2-7	.	TRBV7-9	TGTGCCAGCCAGAGAGACTACTACGAGCAGTACTTC	CASQRDYYEQYF
few	TRBJ1-3	.	TRBV27	TGTGCCAGCAGTCCTCAACCCCAACGAGGCACCATATATTTT	CASSPQPQRGTIYF
.	TRBJ1-1	.	TRBV29-1	TGCAGCGCCAAGACAGGGAACACTGAAGCTTTCTTT	CSAKTGNTEAFF
.	TRBJ2-5	TRBD1	TRBV5-1	TGCGCCAGCAGCTTTACAGGGGTAGAGACCCAGTACTTC	CASSFTGVETQYF
.	TRBJ2-7	TRBD2	TRBV29-1	TGCAGCGTATCCCGGGAGGCTCTGGGAGAGCAGTACTTC	CSVSREALGEQYF
.	TRBJ2-7	.	TRBV27	TGTGCCATCCCCAACTACGAGCAGTACTTC	CAIPNYEQYF
few	TRBJ2-5	TRBD2	TRBV2	TGTGCCAGCAGTGGGACTAGCGGGAGGCAAGAGACCCAGTACTTC	CASSGTSGRQETQYF
.	TRBJ2-2	TRBD1	TRBV18	TGTGCCAGCTTACCGGGACAGATTATTAACACCGGGGAGCTGTTTTTT	CASLPGQIINTGELFF
.	TRBJ1-6	TRBD1	TRBV30	TGTGCCTGGAGTATCGGGACAGCCATCCTCCACTTT	CAWSIGTAILHF
.	TRBJ2-3	.	TRBV21-1	TGTGCCAGCAGCAAAGTTGTGGGGCGGAAATCTAGCACAGATACGCAGTATTTT	CASSKVVGRKSSTDTQYF
.	TRBJ1-5	.	TRBV6-5	TGTGCCAGCAGGGACAATAGCAATCAGCCCCAGCATTTT	CASRDNSNQPQHF
.	TRBJ2-2	TRBD1	TRBV19	TGTGCCAGCACAGGGGCCGCGAACACCGGGGAGCTGTTTTTT	CASTGAANTGELFF
.	TRBJ1-1	TRBD1	TRBV19	TGTGCCAGTAGTGACAGGGGCACTGAAGCTTTCTTT	CASSDRGTEAFF
.	TRBJ2-1	TRBD1	TRBV29-1	TGCAGCGTTGAAGGACAGGGGGCCTATGAGCAGTTCTTC	CSVEGQGAYEQFF
.	TRBJ1-5	.	TRBV5-1	TGCGCCAGCAGTTCCGGGACTCAGGATCAGCCCCAGCATTTT	CASSSGTQDQPQHF
.	TRBJ1-4	.	TRBV2	TGTGCCAGCACTGATGTAACTGCCGCGTTTGCAACTAATGAAAAACTGTTTTTT	CASTDVTAAFATNEKLFF
.	TRBJ2-2	.	TRBV5-6	TGTGCCAGCAGCCGCGGGACCGGGGAGCTGTTTTTT	CASSRGTGELFF
.	TRBJ1-2	.	TRBV13	TGTGCCAGCAGCCAAGGGAGAGACTATGGCTACACCTTC	CASSQGRDYGYTF
.	TRBJ2-7	TRBD1	TRBV7-9	TGTGCCAGCTCTGGGGGACAGGGGGCATGGTACGAGCAGTACTTC	CASSGGQGAWYEQYF
.	TRBJ1-1	.	TRBV9	TGTGCCAGCAGCTCCTCCGGACGGGGATACACTGAAGCTTTCTTT	CASSSSGRGYTEAFF
.	TRBJ1-2	TRBD1	TRBV27	TGTGCCAGCAGCCAGAGGGACAGGGGGCACTATGGCTACACCTTC	CASSQRDRGHYGYTF
.	TRBJ1-2	TRBD1	TRBV9	TGTGCCAGCAGCCCGGGACAGGGGGGCTATGGCTACACCTTC	CASSPGQGGYGYTF
.	TRBJ2-3	TRBD1	TRBV19	TGTGCCAGTTCGTTCGCGGGACAGGGTGGCACAGATACGCAGTATTTT	CASSFAGQGGTDTQYF
.	TRBJ1-5	.	TRBV7-3	TGTGCCAGCAGCTTAAAGGGCGGGGATCAGCCCCAGCATTTT	CASSLKGGDQPQHF
.	TRBJ2-7	TRBD2	TRBV19	TGTGCCAGTAGTATTGCGGGAGGGATAGGGTACGAGCAGTACTTC	CASSIAGGIGYEQYF
.	TRBJ2-2	.	TRBV3-1/TRBV3-2	TGTGCCAGCAGCCACCGCGGGGACACCGGGGAGCTGTTTTTT	CASSHRGDTGELFF
.	TRBJ2-1	TRBD2	TRBV5-1	TGCGCCAGCAGCGCACTTAGCGGGAGCTCCTACAATGAGCAGTTCTTC	CASSALSGSSYNEQFF
once	TRBJ1-1	TRBD1	TRBV4-2	TGTGCCAGCAGCCGAGACAGGGACACTGAAGCTTTCTTT	CASSRDRDTEAFF
.	TRBJ2-2	.	TRBV2	TGTGCCAGCAACAGTGACACCGGGGAGCTGTTTTTT	CASNSDTGELFF
.	TRBJ1-1	TRBD1	TRBV27	TGTGCCAGCAGCCAAGGACAGGGGGGAGGGAACACTGAAGCTTTCTTT	CASSQGQGGGNTEAFF
once	TRBJ1-3	.	TRBV19	TGTGCCAGTAGTTCCCCCCCAGGTACCTCTGGAAACACCATATATTTT	CASSSPPGTSGNTIYF
few	TRBJ1-2	TRBD1	TRBV4-1	TGCGCCAGCAGCCCTGCCCAGGGGGGACAGATATTTGGTGGCTACACCTTC	CASSPAQGGQIFGGYTF
.	TRBJ2-3	TRBD2	TRBV27	TGTGCCAGCAGTTTTGGTATCGGGGGGGAATATGATACGCAGTATTTT	CASSFGIGGEYDTQYF
once	TRBJ2-7	.	TRBV21-1	TGTGCCAGCAGGCCTACAGGGGTTATATACGAGCAGTACTTC	CASRPTGVIYEQYF
.	TRBJ2-5	TRBD2	TRBV9	TGTGCCAGCAGCGGGACTAGCAATCCAGGGGAGACCCAGTACTTC	CASSGTSNPGETQYF
.	TRBJ1-1	TRBD1	TRBV7-9	TGTGCCAGCAGCTTACCAGGGGGAACTGAAGCTTTCTTT	CASSLPGGTEAFF
.	TRBJ1-3	.	TRBV4-1	TGCGCCAGCAGCCGTAGCGGCGGCTCTGGAAACACCATATATTTT	CASSRSGGSGNTIYF
.	TRBJ1-4	.	TRBV7-9	TGTGCCAGCAGCTTAGGAGGACAGTTAAATGAAAAACTGTTTTTT	CASSLGGQLNEKLFF
.	TRBJ2-7	.	TRBV29-1	TGCAGCGCCCGGGACTCCCTCTCCTACGAGCAGTACTTC	CSARDSLSYEQYF
.	TRBJ2-7	TRBD2	TRBV29-1	TGCAGCGTTGAGCGAGCGGGAGCCTACGAGCAGTACTTC	CSVERAGAYEQYF
.	TRBJ1-1	.	TRBV6-5	TGTGCCAGCTTCAACAGGAACACTGAAGCTTTCTTT	CASFNRNTEAFF
.	TRBJ2-7	.	TRBV10-3	TGTGCCATCAGCCCAATTGACCGAGGATCCAACGAGCAGTACTTC	CAISPIDRGSNEQYF
few	TRBJ1-1	TRBD1	TRBV5-1	TGCGCCAGCAGTTCCGGGACAGAGAACACTGAAGCTTTCTTT	CASSSGTENTEAFF